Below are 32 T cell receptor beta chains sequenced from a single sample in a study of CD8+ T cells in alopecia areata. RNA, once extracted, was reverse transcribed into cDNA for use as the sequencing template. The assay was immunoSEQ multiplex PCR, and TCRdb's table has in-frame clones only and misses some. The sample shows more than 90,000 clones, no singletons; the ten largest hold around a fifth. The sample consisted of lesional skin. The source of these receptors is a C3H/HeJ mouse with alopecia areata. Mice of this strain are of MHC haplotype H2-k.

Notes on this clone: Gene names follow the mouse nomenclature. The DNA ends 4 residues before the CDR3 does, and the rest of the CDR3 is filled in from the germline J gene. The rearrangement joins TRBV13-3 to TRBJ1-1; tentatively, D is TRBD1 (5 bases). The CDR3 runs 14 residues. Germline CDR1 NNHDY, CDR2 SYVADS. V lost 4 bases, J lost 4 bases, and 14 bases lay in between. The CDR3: CASSYTPGFTEVFF. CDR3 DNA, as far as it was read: TGTGCCAGCAGTTATACCCCAGGGTTCACA.

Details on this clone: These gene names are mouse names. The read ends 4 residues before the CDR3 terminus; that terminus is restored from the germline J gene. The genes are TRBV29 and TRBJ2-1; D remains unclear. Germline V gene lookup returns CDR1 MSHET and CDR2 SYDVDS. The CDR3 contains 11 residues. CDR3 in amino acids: CASSSGSEQFF. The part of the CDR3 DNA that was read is TGTGCTAGCAGTTCAGGATCT.

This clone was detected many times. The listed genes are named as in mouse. This CDR3 reads CASSPTGGRTYEQYF. CDR3 DNA (partial): TGTGCCAGCAGCCCGACTGGGGGGAGGACCTAT. This chain joins TRBV13-3 and TRBJ2-7, with TRBD2 identical over 10 bases. The sequence runs out 4 residues before the end of the CDR3; the remainder is reconstructed from the germline J gene. J lost 2 bases, V lost 5 bases, and 7 bases had no gene match. The CDR3 is made up of 15 amino acids. Looked up from germline, CDR1 is NNHDY and CDR2 is SYVADS.

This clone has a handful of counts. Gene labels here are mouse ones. CDR3 DNA, as far as it was read: TGCACCTGCAGTGCAGCTGGGCCCTACACCGGG. This sequence encodes CTCSAAGPYTG. The full CDR3 is CTCSAAGPYTGQLYF. The chain uses TRBV1 and TRBJ2-2; a possible D gene is TRBD2 (5 bases). The read terminates 4 residues ahead of where the CDR3 ends, so the germline J gene completes it. The CDR3 spans 15 residues. Deletions cut 1 base from V and 3 bases from J, with 9 bases between. Per the germline V gene, CDR1 is NSQYPW and CDR2 is LRSPGD (reference sequence).

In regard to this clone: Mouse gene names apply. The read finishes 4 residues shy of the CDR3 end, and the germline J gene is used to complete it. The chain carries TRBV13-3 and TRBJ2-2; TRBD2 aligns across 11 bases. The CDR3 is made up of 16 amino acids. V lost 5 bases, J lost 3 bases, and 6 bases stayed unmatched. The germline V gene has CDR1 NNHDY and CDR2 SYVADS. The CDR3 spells CASSQLGGRDTGQLYF. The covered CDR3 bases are TGTGCCAGCAGCCAACTGGGGGGGCGCGACACCGGG. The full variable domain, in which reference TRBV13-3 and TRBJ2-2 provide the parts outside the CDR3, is EAAVTQSPRSKVAVTGGKVTLSCHQTNNHDYMYWYRQDTGHGLRLIHYSYVADSTEKGDIPDGYKASRPSQENFSLILELASLSQTAVYFCASSQLGGRDTGQLYFGEGSKLTVL.

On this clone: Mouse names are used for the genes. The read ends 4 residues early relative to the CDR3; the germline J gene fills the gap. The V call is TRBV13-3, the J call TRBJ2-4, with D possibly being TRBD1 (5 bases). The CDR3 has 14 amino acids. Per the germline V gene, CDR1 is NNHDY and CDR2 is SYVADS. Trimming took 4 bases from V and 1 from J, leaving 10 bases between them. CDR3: CASSPGIGQNTLYF. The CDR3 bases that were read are TGTGCCAGCAGTCCAGGGATTGGTCAAAAC.

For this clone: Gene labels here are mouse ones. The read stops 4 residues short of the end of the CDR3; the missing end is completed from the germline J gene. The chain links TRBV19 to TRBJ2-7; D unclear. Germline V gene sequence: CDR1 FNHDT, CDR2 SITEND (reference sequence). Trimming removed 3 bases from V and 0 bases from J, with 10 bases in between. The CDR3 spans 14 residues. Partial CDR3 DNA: TGTGCCAGCAGTAGTCAGGAGAGCTCCTAT. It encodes CASSSQESSY. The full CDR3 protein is CASSSQESSYEQYF.

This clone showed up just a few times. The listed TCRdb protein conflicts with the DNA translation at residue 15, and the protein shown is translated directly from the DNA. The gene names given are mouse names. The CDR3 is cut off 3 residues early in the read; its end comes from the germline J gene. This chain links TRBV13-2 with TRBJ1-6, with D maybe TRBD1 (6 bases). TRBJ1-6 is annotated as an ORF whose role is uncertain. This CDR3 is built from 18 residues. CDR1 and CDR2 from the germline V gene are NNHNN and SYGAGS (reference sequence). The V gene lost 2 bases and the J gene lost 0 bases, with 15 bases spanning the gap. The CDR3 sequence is CASGDHRDTDSYNSPLYF. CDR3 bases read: TGTGCCAGCGGTGACCACCGGGACACGGATTCCTATAATTCGCCC.

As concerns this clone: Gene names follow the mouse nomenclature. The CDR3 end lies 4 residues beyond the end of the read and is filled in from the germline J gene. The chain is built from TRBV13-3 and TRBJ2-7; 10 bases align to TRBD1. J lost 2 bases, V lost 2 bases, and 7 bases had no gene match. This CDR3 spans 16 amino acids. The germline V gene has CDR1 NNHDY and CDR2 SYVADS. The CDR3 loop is CASSDPPDRGTYEQYF. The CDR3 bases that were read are TGTGCCAGCAGTGACCCTCCGGACAGGGGGACCTAT.

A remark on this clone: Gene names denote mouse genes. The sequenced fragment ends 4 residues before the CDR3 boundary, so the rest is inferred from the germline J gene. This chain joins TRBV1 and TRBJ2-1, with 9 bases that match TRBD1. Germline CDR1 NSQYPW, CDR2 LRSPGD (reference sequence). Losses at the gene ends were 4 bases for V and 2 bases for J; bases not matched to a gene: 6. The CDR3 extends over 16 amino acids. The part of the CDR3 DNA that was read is TGCACCTGCAGTGGGGACAGGGAGAGAGACTATGCT. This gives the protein CTCSGDRERDYA. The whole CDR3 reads CTCSGDRERDYAEQFF.

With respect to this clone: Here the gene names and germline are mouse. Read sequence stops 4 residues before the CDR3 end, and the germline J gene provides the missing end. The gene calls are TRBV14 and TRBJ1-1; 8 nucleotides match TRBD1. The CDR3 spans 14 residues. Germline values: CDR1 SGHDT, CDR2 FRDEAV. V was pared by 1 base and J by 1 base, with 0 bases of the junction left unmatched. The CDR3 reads CASSFGQGNTEVFF. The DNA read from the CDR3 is TGTGCCAGCAGTTTCGGACAGGGGAACACA.

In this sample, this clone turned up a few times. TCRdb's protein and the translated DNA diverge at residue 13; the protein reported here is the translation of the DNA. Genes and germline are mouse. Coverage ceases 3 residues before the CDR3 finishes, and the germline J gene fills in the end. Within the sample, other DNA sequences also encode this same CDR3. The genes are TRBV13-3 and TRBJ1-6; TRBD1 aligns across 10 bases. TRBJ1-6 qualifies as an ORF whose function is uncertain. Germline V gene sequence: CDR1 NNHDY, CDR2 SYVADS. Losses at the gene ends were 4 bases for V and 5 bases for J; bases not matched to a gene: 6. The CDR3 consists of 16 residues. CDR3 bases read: TGTGCCAGCAGTCCGGGGACAGGGGTTGATAATTCGCCC. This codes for CASSPGTGVDNSP. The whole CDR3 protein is CASSPGTGVDNSPLYF.

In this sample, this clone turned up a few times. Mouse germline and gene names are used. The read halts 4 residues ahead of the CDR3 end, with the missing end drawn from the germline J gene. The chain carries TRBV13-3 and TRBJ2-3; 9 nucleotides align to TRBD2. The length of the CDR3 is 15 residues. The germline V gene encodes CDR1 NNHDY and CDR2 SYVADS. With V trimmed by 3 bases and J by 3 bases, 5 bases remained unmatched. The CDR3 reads CASSVGGARAETLYF. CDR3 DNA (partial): TGTGCCAGCAGTGTTGGGGGGGCGCGAGCAGAA.

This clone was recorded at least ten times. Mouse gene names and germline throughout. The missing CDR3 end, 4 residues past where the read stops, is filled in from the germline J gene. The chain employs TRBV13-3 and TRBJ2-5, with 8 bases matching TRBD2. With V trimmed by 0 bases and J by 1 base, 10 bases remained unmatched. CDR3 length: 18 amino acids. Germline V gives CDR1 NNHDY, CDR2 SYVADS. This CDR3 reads CASSDAPRGGGYQDTQYF. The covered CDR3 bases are TGTGCCAGCAGTGATGCACCCCGGGGGGGCGGGTACCAAGAC. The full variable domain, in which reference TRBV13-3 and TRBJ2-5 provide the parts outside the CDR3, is EAAVTQSPRSKVAVTGGKVTLSCHQTNNHDYMYWYRQDTGHGLRLIHYSYVADSTEKGDIPDGYKASRPSQENFSLILELASLSQTAVYFCASSDAPRGGGYQDTQYFGPGTRLLVL.

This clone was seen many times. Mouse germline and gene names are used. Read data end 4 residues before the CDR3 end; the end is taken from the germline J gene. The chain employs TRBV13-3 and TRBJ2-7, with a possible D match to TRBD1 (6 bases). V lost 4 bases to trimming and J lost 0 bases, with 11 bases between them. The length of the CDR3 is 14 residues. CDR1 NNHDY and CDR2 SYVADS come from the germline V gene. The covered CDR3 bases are TGTGCCAGCAGTCCCCGGGACACCTCCTAT. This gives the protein CASSPRDTSY. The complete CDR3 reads CASSPRDTSYEQYF.

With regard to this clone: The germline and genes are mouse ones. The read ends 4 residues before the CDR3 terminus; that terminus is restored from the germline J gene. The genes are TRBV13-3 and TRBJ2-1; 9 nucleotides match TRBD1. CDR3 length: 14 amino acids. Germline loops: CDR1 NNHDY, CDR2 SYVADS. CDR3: CASSDQDRGAEQFF. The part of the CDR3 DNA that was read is TGTGCCAGCAGTGATCAGGACAGGGGAGCT.

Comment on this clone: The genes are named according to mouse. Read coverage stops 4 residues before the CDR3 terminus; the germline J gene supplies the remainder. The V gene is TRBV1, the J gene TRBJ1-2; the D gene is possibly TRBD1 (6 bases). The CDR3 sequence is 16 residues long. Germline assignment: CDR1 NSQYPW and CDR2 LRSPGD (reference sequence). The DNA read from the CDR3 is TGCACCTGCAGTGCAGCCGGGACTGGGGGGGCGCAC. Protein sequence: CTCSAAGTGGAH. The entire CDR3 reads CTCSAAGTGGAHDYTF.

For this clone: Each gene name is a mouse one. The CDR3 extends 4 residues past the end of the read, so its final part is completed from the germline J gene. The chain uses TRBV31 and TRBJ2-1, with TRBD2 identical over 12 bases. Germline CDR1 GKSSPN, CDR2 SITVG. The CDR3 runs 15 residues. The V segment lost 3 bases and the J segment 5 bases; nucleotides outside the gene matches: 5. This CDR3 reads CAWSRLGGRDAEQFF. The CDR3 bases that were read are TGTGCCTGGAGCCGACTGGGGGGGCGCGATGCT.

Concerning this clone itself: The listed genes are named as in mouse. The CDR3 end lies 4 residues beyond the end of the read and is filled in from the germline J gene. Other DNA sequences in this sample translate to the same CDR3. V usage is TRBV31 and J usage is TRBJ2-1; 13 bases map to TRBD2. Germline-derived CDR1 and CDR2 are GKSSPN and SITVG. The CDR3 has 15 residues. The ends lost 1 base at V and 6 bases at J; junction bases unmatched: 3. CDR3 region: CAWSPRDWGGAEQFF. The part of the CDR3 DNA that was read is TGTGCCTGGAGTCCCCGGGACTGGGGGGGTGCT.

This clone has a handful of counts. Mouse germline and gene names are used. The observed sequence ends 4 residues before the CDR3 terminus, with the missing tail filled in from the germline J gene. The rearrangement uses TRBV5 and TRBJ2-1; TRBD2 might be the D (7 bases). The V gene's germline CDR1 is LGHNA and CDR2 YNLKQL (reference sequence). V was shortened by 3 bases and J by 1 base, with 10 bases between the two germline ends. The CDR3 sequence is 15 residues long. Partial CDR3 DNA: TGTGCCAGCAGCCACCTGGGGGCCAACTATGCT. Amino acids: CASSHLGANYA. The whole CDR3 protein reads CASSHLGANYAEQFF.

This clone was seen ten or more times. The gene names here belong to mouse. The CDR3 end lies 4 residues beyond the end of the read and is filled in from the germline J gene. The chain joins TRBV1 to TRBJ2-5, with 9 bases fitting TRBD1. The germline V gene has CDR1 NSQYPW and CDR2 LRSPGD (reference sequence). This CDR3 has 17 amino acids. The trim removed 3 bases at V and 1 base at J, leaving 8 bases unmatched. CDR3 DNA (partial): TGCACCTGCAGTGCCCCGGACAGGGGAAGGGACCAAGAC. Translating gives CTCSAPDRGRDQD. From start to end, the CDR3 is CTCSAPDRGRDQDTQYF.

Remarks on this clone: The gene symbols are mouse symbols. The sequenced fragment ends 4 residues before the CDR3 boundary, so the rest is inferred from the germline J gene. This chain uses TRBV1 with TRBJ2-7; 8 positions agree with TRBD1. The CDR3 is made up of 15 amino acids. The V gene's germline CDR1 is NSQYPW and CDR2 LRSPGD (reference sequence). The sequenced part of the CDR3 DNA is TGCACCTGCAGTGCCCTTCGACAGGGGTGGTAT. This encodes CTCSALRQGWY. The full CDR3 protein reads CTCSALRQGWYEQYF.

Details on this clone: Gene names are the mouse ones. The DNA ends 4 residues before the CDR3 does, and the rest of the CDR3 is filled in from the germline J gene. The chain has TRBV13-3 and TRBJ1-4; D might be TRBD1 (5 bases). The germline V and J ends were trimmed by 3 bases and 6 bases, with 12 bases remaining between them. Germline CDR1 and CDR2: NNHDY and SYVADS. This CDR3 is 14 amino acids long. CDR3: CASSAQGGDERLFF. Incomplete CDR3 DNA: TGTGCCAGCAGTGCTCAGGGAGGCGACGAA.

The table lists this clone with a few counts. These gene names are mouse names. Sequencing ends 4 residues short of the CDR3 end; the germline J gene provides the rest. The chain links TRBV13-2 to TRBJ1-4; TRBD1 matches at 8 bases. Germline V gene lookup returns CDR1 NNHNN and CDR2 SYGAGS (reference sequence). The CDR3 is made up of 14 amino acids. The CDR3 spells CASGVYTGGERLFF. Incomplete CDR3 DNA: TGTGCCAGCGGTGTCTATACAGGGGGCGAA.

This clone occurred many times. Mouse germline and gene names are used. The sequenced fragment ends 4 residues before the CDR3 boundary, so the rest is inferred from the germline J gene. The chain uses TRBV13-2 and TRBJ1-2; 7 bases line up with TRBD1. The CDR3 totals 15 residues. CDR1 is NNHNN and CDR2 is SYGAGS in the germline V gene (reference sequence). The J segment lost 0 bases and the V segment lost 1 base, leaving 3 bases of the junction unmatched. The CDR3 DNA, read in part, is TGTGCCAGCGGTGATCCGGGACAGACAAACTCC. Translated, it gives CASGDPGQTNS. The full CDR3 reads CASGDPGQTNSDYTF.

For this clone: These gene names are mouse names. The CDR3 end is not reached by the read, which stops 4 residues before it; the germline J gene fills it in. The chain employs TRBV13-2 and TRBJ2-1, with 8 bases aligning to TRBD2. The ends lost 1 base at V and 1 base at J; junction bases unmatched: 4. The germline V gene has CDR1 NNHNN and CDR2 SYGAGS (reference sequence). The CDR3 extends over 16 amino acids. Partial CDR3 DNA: TGTGCCAGCGGTGATCCAACTGGGGGAAACTATGCT. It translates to CASGDPTGGNYA. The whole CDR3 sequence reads CASGDPTGGNYAEQFF.

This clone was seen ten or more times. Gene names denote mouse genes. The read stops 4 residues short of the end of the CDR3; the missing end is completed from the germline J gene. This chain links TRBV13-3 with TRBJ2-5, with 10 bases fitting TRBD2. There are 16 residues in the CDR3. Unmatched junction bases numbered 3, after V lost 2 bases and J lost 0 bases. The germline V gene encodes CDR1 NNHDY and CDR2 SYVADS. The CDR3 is CASSENWGGNQDTQYF. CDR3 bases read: TGTGCCAGCAGTGAAAACTGGGGGGGAAACCAAGAC.

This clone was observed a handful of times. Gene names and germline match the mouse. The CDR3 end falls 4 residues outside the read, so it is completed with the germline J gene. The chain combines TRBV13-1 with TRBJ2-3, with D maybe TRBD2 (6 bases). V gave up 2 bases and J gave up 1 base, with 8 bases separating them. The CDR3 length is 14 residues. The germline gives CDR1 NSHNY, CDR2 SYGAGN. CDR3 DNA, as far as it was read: TGTGCCAGCAGTGAGCGGGGGGGTGCAGAA. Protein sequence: CASSERGGAE. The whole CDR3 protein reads CASSERGGAETLYF.

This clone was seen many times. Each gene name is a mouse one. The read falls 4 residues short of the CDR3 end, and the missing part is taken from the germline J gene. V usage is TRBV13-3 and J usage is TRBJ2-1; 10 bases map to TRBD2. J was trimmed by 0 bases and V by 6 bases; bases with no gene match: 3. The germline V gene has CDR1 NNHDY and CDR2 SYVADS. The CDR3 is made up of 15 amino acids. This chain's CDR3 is CASTDWGYNYAEQFF. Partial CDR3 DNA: TGTGCCAGCACGGACTGGGGGTATAACTATGCT.

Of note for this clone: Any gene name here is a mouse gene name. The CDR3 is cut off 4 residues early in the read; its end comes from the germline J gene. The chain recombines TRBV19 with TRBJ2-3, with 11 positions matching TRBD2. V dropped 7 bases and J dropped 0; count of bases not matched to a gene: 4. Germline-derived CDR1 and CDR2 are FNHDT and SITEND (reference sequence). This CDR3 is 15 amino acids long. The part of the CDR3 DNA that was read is TGTGCCAGCCAGGGACTGGGGGATAGTGCAGAA. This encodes CASQGLGDSAE. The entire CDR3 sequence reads CASQGLGDSAETLYF.

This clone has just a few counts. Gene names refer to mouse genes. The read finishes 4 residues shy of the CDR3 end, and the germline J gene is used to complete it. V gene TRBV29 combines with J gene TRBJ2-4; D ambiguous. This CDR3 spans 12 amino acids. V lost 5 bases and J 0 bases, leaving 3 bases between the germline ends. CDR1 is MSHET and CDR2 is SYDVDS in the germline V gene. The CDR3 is CASSPSQNTLYF. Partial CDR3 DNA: TGTGCTAGCAGTCCTAGTCAAAAC.

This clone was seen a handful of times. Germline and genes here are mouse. This CDR3 is CASSIGLGGRDTQYF. The covered CDR3 bases are TGTGCCAGCAGTATAGGACTGGGGGGGCGAGAC. This sequence joins TRBV19 and TRBJ2-5; 12 bases are shared with TRBD2. The read stops 4 residues short of the end of the CDR3; the missing end is completed from the germline J gene. Germline-derived CDR1 and CDR2 are FNHDT and SITEND (reference sequence). The length of the CDR3 is 15 residues.